The next 15 T cell receptor beta chains were all read from a single sample in a study of blood T cell repertoires in COVID-19 (dated by TCRdb to about 2020). Library preparation employed the immunoSEQ multiplex PCR assay. In TCRdb, the immuneACCESS table is reduced to in-frame sequences with V and J assigned. These tables do not hold every clone; where another copy was compared, an unresolved V gene accounts for under half, and the others remain unexplained. The sample yields around 150,000 clones; 80% to 90% were counted once. The leading ten clones occupy 3.4% of the sample. The sequenced sample was PBMCs or T cells enriched from blood (not recorded which). The source is a woman between 45 and 60 years old with acute COVID-19.

The genes are TRBV28 and TRBJ2-4; TRBD2 aligns across 7 bases. J was trimmed by 5 bases and V by 5 bases; bases with no gene match: 3. Per the germline V gene, CDR1 is MDHEN and CDR2 is SYDVKM. There are 13 residues in the CDR3. The CDR3 DNA follows: TGTGCCAGCAGTGGGACTAACCAAAACATTCAGTACTTC. This encodes CASSGTNQNIQYF.

The J gene is TRBJ2-5, the V gene TRBV18; D ambiguous. With 7 bases removed from V and 2 bases from J, the gap between germline ends came to 11 bases. Germline V gives CDR1 KGHSH, CDR2 LQKENI. The CDR3 consists of 13 residues. This CDR3 reads CASYNTLQETQYF. The DNA for the CDR3 is TGTGCCAGCTACAACACGCTTCAAGAGACCCAGTACTTC.

V is TRBV6-5 and J is TRBJ2-3; TRBD2 matches 7 bases. The CDR3 has 13 residues. In germline, CDR1 is MNHEY, CDR2 SVGAGI. The trim removed 8 bases at V and 6 bases at J, leaving 8 bases unmatched. In DNA form, the CDR3 reads TGTGCCAGCGGGGAGCGGGAATTCGATACGCAGTATTTT. Amino acids: CASGEREFDTQYF.

The gene calls are TRBV7-3 and TRBJ2-3, with D possibly matching TRBD2 (5 bases). Trimming left V 0 bases short and J 6 bases short, with 16 bases between. Germline lookup yields CDR1 SGHTA and CDR2 FQGTGA. The CDR3 consists of 16 residues. The CDR3 coding sequence is TGTGCCAGCAGCTTAACGTTTACTAGGGTGTTCGATACGCAGTATTTT. Amino acids: CASSLTFTRVFDTQYF. The full variable domain, its missing parts supplied by reference TRBV7-3 and TRBJ2-3, is GAGVSQTPSNKVTEKGKYVELRCDPISGHTALYWYRQSLGQGPEFLIYFQGTGAADDSGLPNDRFFAVRPEGSVSTLKIQRTERGDSAVYLCASSLTFTRVFDTQYFGPGTRLTVL.

This chain connects TRBV21-1 to TRBJ2-7; the D call of TRBD1 is as the table states it, not checked on the DNA. TRBV21-1 is termed a pseudogene. This CDR3 contains 14 residues. The CDR3 here is CASVPRDTPYEQYF. The DNA of the CDR3 is TGTGCCAGCGTACCCCGGGACACCCCCTACGAGCAGTACTTC.

The chain has TRBV12-5 and TRBJ2-7; perhaps TRBD1 as D (6 bases). Germline V gene sequence: CDR1 LGHNT, CDR2 FRNRAP. This CDR3 region has 14 residues. The V and J ends lost 7 bases and 0 bases respectively, with 13 bases between them. Here the CDR3 DNA reads TGTGCTAGTGCCACTACAGGGAGCTCCTACGAGCAGTACTTC. Residues: CASATTGSSYEQYF.

The chain carries TRBV9 and TRBJ2-2; D not certain. V was cut by 4 bases and J by 0 bases, with 7 bases left in between. Germline V CDR1 and CDR2: SGDLS, YYNGEE. The CDR3 is made up of 14 amino acids. The CDR3 spells CASSKRSNTGELFF. CDR3 coding DNA: TGTGCCAGCAGCAAACGGTCGAACACCGGGGAGCTGTTTTTT.

The CDR3 loop is CASSIESLGPTSGSADNEQFF. CDR3 nucleotide sequence: TGTGCCAGTAGTATTGAATCCTTGGGGCCGACTAGCGGGAGTGCTGACAATGAGCAGTTCTTC. The rearrangement links TRBV19 to TRBJ2-1; the match to TRBD2 covers 12 bases. CDR1 is LNHDA, CDR2 SQIVND, per germline (reference sequence). The CDR3 is 21 residues long. V dropped 3 bases and J dropped 5; count of bases not matched to a gene: 20.

This clone was seen only once. The rearrangement links TRBV19 to TRBJ1-5; D not resolved. The CDR3 consists of 14 residues. CDR1 and CDR2 (germline): LNHDA, SQIVND (reference sequence). Trimming removed 4 bases from V and 7 bases from J, with 14 bases in between. For the CDR3, the DNA is TGTGCCAGTAGTAAACTTGAATTAGCCCAGCCCCAGCATTTT. This translates into CASSKLELAQPQHF.

This rearrangement joins TRBV28 to TRBJ2-5, with D unclear. There are 11 residues in the CDR3. Deletions cut 6 bases from V and 0 bases from J, with 2 bases between. Germline loops: CDR1 MDHEN, CDR2 SYDVKM. The CDR3 reads CASSYQETQYF. As DNA, the CDR3 is TGTGCCAGCAGCTACCAAGAGACCCAGTACTTC.

The rearrangement joins TRBV4-1 to TRBJ2-3; TRBD2 matches at 16 bases. Germline values: CDR1 MGHRA, CDR2 YSYEKL. V gave up 3 bases and J gave up 6 bases; unmatched junction bases: 3. CDR3 length: 16 residues. CDR3 sequence: CASSQGLAGGYDTQYF. In DNA, the CDR3 is TGCGCCAGCAGCCAGGGACTAGCGGGAGGGTACGATACGCAGTATTTT.

This clone was seen just once. The gene calls are TRBV19 and TRBJ2-1; D is possibly TRBD1 (6 bases). The CDR3 runs 13 residues. The ends were cut back, 9 bases at V and 7 bases at J, with 16 bases in the middle. Germline CDR1 LNHDA, CDR2 SQIVND (reference sequence). The CDR3 protein is CASRTVAGNEQFF. The CDR3 DNA reads TGTGCCAGCCGGACAGTCGCTGGTAATGAGCAGTTCTTC. The full variable domain, with the rest looked up from reference TRBV19 and TRBJ2-1, is DGGITQSPKYLFRKEGQNVTLSCEQNLNHDAMYWYRQDPGQGLRLIYYSQIVNDFQKGDIAEGYSVSREKKESFPLTVTSAQKNPTAFYLCASRTVAGNEQFFGPGTRLTVL.

The V gene is TRBV28, the J gene TRBJ1-3; TRBD1 agrees at 12 bases. CDR3 size: 19 residues. CDR1 is MDHEN and CDR2 is SYDVKM in the germline V gene. J was trimmed by 0 bases and V by 2 bases; bases with no gene match: 8. The CDR3: CASSLTGTGGDASGNTIYF. The CDR3 DNA reads TGTGCCAGCAGTTTAACCGGGACAGGGGGCGATGCCTCTGGAAACACCATATATTTT.

CDR3: CASSPPDSDGYTF. Here the CDR3 DNA reads TGTGCCAGCTCACCACCCGACAGCGATGGCTACACCTTC. The V and J genes are TRBV18 and TRBJ1-2; the D gene is possibly TRBD1 (5 bases). This CDR3 comprises 13 residues. The germline gives CDR1 KGHSH, CDR2 LQKENI. V dropped 0 bases and J dropped 6 bases, with 8 bases sitting between them.

The chain recombines TRBV28 with TRBJ2-4, with 10 positions matching TRBD1. Trimming removed 5 bases from V and 10 bases from J; junction bases left unmatched: 5. The CDR3 length is 13 residues. In germline, CDR1 is MDHEN, CDR2 SYDVKM. The CDR3 loop reads CASSRQGAGIQYF. DNA of the CDR3: TGTGCCAGCAGTCGACAGGGGGCAGGTATTCAGTACTTC.